This T cell receptor (beta chain) appears in the sequencing data of a study of type 1 regulatory T cells. Across the study: This in vitro CD4 product, T-allo10, is enriched for Tr1 cells and alloantigen-specific.

The CDR3 runs 17 residues. Germline CDR1 is LNHNV and CDR2 is YYDKDF (reference sequence). V lost 1 base, J lost 1 base, and 13 bases lay in between. This clonotype was counted a few times. Antigen unknown. TCRdb recomputed calls from the reads with MiXCR, one row per CDR3 protein. The sample has under 75,000 distinct CDR3 sequences; around 21% are singletons. Notes on the study in general: Tr1 cells had a more restricted TCR repertoire than non-Tr1 cells.

This chain joins TRBV15 and TRBJ1-4; D unclear. This clonotype was sampled from a human donor in good health. Specimen: cultured type 1 regulatory T (Tr1) cells, either the whole culture or a sorted fraction (not recorded which). The CDR3 sequence is CATSRGSSLGTNEKLFF. The CDR3 bases are TGTGCCACCAGCAGAGGCTCGAGCCTGGGAACTAATGAAAAACTGTTTTTT.